There are a few counts of the clone carrying this T cell receptor beta chain. Its antigen is not identified. By quantitative 5'-RACE with molecular barcodes, the TCR beta libraries were made. TCRdb reprocessed the 5' RACE reads via MiXCR and lists one record per CDR3 protein. Of around 480,000 distinct CDR3 sequences in the sample, roughly 15% are singletons; the top ten hold approximately 0.93%. This sample is drawn from a study of CD8 T cells in ankylosing spondylitis. Study results and limitations: Relatively rare in peripheral blood, disease-linked clones were also CD8+. In ankylosing spondylitis blood, a motif of roughly 8 highly homologous TCR beta variants appeared characteristic. Clones tied to disease were said to be significantly enriched in matched ankylosing spondylitis synovial fluid.

The V gene's germline CDR1 is SEHNR and CDR2 FQNEAQ (reference sequence). V lost 5 bases and J lost 3; bases outside the gene matches: 8. The CDR3 is 16 amino acids. Sample: blood, either unsorted or a sorted T cell fraction (not recorded which). The genes are TRBV7-9 and TRBJ2-1; 9 bases are shared with TRBD2. The TCR originated in a male donor with ankylosing spondylitis. The CDR3 here is CASSAYSGSIYNEQFF. Written as DNA, the CDR3 is TGTGCCAGCAGCGCCTATAGCGGGAGTATCTACAATGAGCAGTTCTTC.